These T cell receptor beta chains were read from a single sample in a study of T cells in Graves' hyperthyroidism and ophthalmopathy. One entry per CDR3 protein results from TCRdb running MiXCR on the multiplex PCR reads. The repertoire holds approximately 400,000 distinct CDR3 sequences, with approximately 19% as singletons. The specimen was blood. The receptors originated from a woman under 30 with Graves' hyperthyroidism. Each CDR3 is given without its conserved first and last residue. The order of the fields is V gene, J gene, clone size, CDR3 protein. A row's size may be missing; if present it is once, few, many or a size class.

>TRBV2|TRBJ2-1|NA
ASGLAGGKGEQF
>TRBV5-1|TRBJ2-6|many
ASSFTAGKTGANVLT
>TRBV18|TRBJ2-6|few
ASSPVSGRAGANVLT
>TRBV4-2|TRBJ2-5|many
ASSQGPTITQETQY
>TRBV14|TRBJ1-1|many
ASSQVDFSGNTEAF
>TRBV20-1|TRBJ1-2|many
SALQGLYGYT
>TRBV6-1|TRBJ2-7|many
ASSRDSHSYEQY
>TRBV12-3/TRBV12-4|TRBJ1-1|many
ASSFTGDTEAF
>TRBV7-2|TRBJ1-2|many
ASSPQRGLNNYGYT
>TRBV5-1|TRBJ2-4|many
ASSSGGQSNIQY
>TRBV5-1|TRBJ1-1|NA
ASRRTKDTEAF
>TRBV28|TRBJ1-5|many
ASRTTGRSNQPQH
>TRBV28|TRBJ1-1|many
ASTPRGAYQAF
>TRBV7-8|TRBJ1-3|many
ASSPRAPPASGNTIY
>TRBV28|TRBJ1-3|many
ASSLWSGEHGNTIY
>TRBV11-3|TRBJ2-2|NA
ASSLMFTGELF
>TRBV4-1|TRBJ2-7|many
ASSQGPYEQY
>TRBV29-1|TRBJ2-7|many
SGLSDEQY
>TRBV19|TRBJ1-2|NA
ASLGGQGPPEGGYT
>TRBV12-3/TRBV12-4|TRBJ1-3|many
ATSIRQGANTIY
>TRBV9|TRBJ2-7|few
ASSVRGEEEQY
>TRBV6-2/TRBV6-3|TRBJ2-5|few
ASSQLSQETQY
>TRBV3-1|TRBJ1-2|many
ASSQDGTGGRGYT
>TRBV5-1|TRBJ2-7|many
ASSLRRTGSYEQY
>TRBV12-3/TRBV12-4|TRBJ1-3|many
ASTLPGNTIY
>TRBV18|TRBJ1-2|NA
ASSYLGRINYGYT
>TRBV6-4|TRBJ2-2|few
ASSYMVGELF
>TRBV7-9|TRBJ1-1|many
ASSLAVESLVF
>TRBV28|TRBJ1-1|once
ASSLSREAF
>TRBV6-4|TRBJ2-1|few
ASSDGVAGGHNEKF
>TRBV6-1|TRBJ2-5|NA
ASSESGTFQETQY